The 8 T cell receptor beta chains given below trace back to one sample, sequenced in a study of blood T cell repertoires in COVID-19. TCRdb's table, derived via immunoSEQ multiplex PCR, lists solely in-frame clones and lacks some. This sample carries approximately 300,000 clones, nearly 90% of them seen once, and the ten largest clones take approximately 5.4%. The sequencing input was PBMCs or T cells enriched from blood (not recorded which). The receptors originated from a woman aged 25-40 years who had recovered from COVID-19.

The chain links TRBV27 to TRBJ1-1; D not resolved. V was clipped by 1 base and J by 3 bases, with 9 bases between them. CDR1 and CDR2 (germline): MNHEY, SMNVEV (reference sequence). This CDR3 contains 14 residues. This chain's CDR3 is CASSLYRGDTEAFF. DNA of the CDR3: TGTGCCAGCAGTTTATATCGGGGAGACACTGAAGCTTTCTTT.

The rearrangement uses TRBV4-1 and TRBJ2-5; 8 nucleotides line up with TRBD1. V shed 3 bases and J 4 bases; nucleotides not matched to a gene: 4. Germline V CDR1 and CDR2: MGHRA, YSYEKL. CDR3 size: 14 residues. For the CDR3, the DNA is TGCGCCAGCAGCCAGATGACAGGGGTAGAGACCCAGTACTTC. This codes for CASSQMTGVETQYF.

V gene TRBV4-2 combines with J gene TRBJ2-1; D is perhaps TRBD2 (5 bases). V was trimmed by 0 bases and J by 6 bases, leaving 12 bases between them. This CDR3 comprises 15 residues. Germline CDR1 reads LGHNA; CDR2 reads YNFKEQ. The CDR3 is CASSQDPGGANEQFF. DNA of the CDR3: TGTGCCAGCAGCCAAGATCCCGGAGGCGCCAATGAGCAGTTCTTC.

V is TRBV7-9 and J is TRBJ2-1, with a possible D match to TRBD2 (5 bases). The V and J ends lost 4 bases and 3 bases respectively, with 10 bases between them. Germline-derived CDR1 and CDR2 are SEHNR and FQNEAQ (reference sequence). The CDR3 length is 14 residues. CDR3 sequence: CASSSLGSYNEQFF. The CDR3 DNA sequence: TGTGCCAGCAGCTCCCTGGGGAGCTACAATGAGCAGTTCTTC.

This chain connects TRBV6-5 to TRBJ1-2, with 7 nucleotides matching TRBD1. J lost 4 bases, V lost 7 bases, and 9 bases had no gene match. CDR1 is MNHEY, CDR2 SVGAGI, per germline. The CDR3 has 14 residues. CDR3 nucleotides: TGTGCCAGCAAGAGAGGGGGCGAAACCTATGGCTACACCTTC. Its translation: CASKRGGETYGYTF.

A note on this clone: Distinct nucleotide sequences in the sample also encode this CDR3. The rearrangement links TRBV6-1 to TRBJ2-5, with D possibly matching TRBD1 (5 bases). Trimming cost V 3 bases and J 5 bases, with 7 bases left between them. Germline lookup yields CDR1 MNHNS and CDR2 SASEGT. There are 12 residues in the CDR3. CDR3 sequence (DNA): TGTGCCAGCAGTGAGTCAGGGGAGACCCAGTACTTC. It codes for CASSESGETQYF.

The gene calls are TRBV5-1 and TRBJ2-7; 8 bases map to TRBD2. CDR3 size: 19 residues. The germline gives CDR1 SGHRS, CDR2 YFSETQ. V was clipped by 2 bases and J by 2 bases; unmatched bases: 18. The CDR3 sequence: CASSLLFGAGAKPPYEQYF. DNA of the CDR3: TGCGCCAGCAGCTTACTATTTGGAGCGGGGGCCAAACCACCCTACGAGCAGTACTTC.

This rearrangement joins TRBV20-1 to TRBJ1-6; 9 nucleotides agree with TRBD1. V lost 3 bases and J lost 7; bases outside the gene matches: 7. CDR1 and CDR2 from the germline V gene are DFQATT and SNEGSKA (reference sequence). CDR3 length equals 15 residues. The CDR3 DNA is TGCAGTGCTAGTCCCGGGACAGGGACGAATTCACCCCTCCACTTT. Translated: CSASPGTGTNSPLHF.